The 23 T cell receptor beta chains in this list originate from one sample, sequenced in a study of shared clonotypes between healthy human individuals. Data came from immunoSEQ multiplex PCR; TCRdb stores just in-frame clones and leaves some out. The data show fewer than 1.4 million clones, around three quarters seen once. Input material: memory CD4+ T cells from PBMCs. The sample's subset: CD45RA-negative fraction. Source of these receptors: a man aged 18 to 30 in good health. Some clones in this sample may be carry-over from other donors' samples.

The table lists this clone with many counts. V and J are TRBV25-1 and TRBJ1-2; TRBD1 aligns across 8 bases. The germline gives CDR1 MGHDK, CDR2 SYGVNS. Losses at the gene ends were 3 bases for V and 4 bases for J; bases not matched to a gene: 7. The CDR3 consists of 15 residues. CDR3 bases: TGTGCCAGCAGTGATTGGACAGGGAGACTCTATGGCTACACCTTC. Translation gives CASSDWTGRLYGYTF.

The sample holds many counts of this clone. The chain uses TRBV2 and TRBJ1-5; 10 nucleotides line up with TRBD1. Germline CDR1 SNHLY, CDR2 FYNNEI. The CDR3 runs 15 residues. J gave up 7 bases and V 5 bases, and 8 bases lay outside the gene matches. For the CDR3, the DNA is TGTGCCAGCAGTCCGACAGGGGGCGCCGGGCAGCCCCAGCATTTT. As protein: CASSPTGGAGQPQHF.

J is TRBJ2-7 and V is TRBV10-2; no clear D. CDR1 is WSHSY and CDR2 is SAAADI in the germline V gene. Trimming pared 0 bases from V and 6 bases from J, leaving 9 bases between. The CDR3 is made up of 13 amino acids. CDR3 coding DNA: TGCGCCAGCAGTGAGTCGAGGTTGGGCGAGCAGTACTTC. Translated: CASSESRLGEQYF.

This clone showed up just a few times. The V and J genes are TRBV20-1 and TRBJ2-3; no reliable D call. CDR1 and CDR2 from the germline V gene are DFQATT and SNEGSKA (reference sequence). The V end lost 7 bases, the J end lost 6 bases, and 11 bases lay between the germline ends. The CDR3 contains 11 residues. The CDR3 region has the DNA TGCAGTGTTACCCCGAGGGATACGCAGTATTTT. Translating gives CSVTPRDTQYF.

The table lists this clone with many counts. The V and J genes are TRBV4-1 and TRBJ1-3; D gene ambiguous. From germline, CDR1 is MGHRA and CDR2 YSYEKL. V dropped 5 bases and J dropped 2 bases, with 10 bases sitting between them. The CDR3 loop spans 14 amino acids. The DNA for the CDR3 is TGCGCCAGCAGCGAAAGCCCAGCTGGAAACACCATATATTTT. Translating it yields CASSESPAGNTIYF.

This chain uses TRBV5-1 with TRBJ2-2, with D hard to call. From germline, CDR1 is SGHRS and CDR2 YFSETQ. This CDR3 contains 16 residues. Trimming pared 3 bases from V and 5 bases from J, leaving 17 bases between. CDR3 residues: CASSYTTSVVTGELFF. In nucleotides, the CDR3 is TGCGCCAGCAGCTACACAACATCGGTCGTGACCGGGGAGCTGTTTTTT.

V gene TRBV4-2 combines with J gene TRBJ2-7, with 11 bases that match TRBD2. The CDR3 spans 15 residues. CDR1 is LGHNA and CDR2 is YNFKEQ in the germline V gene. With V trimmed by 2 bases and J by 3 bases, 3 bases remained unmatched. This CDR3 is CASSQIAGGDYEQYF. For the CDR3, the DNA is TGTGCCAGCAGCCAAATAGCGGGGGGGGACTACGAGCAGTACTTC.

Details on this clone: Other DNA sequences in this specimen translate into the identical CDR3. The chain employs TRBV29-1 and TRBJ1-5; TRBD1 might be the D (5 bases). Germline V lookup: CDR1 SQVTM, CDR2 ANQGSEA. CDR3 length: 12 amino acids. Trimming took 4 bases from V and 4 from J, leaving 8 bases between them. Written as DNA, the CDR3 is TGCAGCGTTGCAGGGTCAAATCAGCCCCAGCATTTT. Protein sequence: CSVAGSNQPQHF. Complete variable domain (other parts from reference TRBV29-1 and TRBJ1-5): SAVISQKPSRDICQRGTSLTIQCQVDSQVTMMFWYRQQPGQSLTLIATANQGSEATYESGFVIDKFPISRPNLTFSTLTVSNMSPEDSSIYLCSVAGSNQPQHFGDGTRLSIL.

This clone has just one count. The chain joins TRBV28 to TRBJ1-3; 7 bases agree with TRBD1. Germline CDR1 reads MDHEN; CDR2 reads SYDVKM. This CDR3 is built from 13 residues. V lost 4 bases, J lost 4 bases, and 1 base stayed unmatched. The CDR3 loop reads CASSWDRGNTIYF. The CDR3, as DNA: TGTGCCAGCAGTTGGGACAGAGGAAACACCATATATTTT. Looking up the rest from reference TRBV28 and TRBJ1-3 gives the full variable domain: DVKVTQSSRYLVKRTGEKVFLECVQDMDHENMFWYRQDPGLGLRLIYFSYDVKMKEKGDIPEGYSVSREKKERFSLILESASTNQTSMYLCASSWDRGNTIYFGEGSWLTVV.

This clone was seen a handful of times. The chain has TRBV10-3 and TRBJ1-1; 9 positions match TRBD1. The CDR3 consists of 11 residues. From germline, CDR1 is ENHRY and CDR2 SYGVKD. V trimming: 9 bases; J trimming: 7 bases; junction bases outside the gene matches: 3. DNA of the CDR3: TGTGCCATTCGGGGACAGGGTGAAGCTTTCTTT. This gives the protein CAIRGQGEAFF.

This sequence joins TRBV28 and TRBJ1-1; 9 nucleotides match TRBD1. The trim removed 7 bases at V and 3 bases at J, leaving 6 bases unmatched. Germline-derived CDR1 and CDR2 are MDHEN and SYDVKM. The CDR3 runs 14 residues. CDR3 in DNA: TGTGCCAGCACCATCACAGGGGGCTACACTGAAGCTTTCTTT. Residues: CASTITGGYTEAFF. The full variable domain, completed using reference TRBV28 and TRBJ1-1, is DVKVTQSSRYLVKRTGEKVFLECVQDMDHENMFWYRQDPGLGLRLIYFSYDVKMKEKGDIPEGYSVSREKKERFSLILESASTNQTSMYLCASTITGGYTEAFFGQGTRLTVV.

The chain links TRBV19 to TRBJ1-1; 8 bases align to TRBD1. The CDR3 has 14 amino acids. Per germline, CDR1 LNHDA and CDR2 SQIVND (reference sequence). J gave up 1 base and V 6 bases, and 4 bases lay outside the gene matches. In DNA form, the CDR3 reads TGTGCCAGTAGGGGGACAGGCGCGAACACTGAAGCTTTCTTT. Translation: CASRGTGANTEAFF.

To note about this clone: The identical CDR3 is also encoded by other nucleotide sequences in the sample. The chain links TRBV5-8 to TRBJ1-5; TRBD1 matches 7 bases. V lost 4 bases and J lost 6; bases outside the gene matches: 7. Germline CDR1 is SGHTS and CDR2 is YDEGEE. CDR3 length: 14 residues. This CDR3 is CASSPRTGLQPQHF. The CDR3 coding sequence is TGTGCCAGCAGCCCACGGACAGGCCTTCAGCCCCAGCATTTT.

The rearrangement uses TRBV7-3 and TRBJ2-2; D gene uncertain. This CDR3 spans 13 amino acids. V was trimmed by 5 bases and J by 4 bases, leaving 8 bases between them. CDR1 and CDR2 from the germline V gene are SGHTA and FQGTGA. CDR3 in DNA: TGTGCCAGCAGCCCACACGTCACCGGGGAGCTGTTTTTT. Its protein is CASSPHVTGELFF.

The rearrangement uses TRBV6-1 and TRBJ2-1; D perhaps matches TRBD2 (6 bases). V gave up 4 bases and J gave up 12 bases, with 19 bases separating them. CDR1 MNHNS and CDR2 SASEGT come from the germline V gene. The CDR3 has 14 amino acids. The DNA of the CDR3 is TGTGCCAGCAGTGTGGGGGGAGCGGTCGGGTCGCAGTTCTTC. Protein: CASSVGGAVGSQFF.

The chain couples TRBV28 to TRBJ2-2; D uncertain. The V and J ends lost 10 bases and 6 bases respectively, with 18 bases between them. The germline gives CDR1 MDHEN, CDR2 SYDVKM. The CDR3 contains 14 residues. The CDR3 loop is CATSVNPLSGELFF. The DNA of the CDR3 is TGTGCCACCTCAGTTAATCCCCTTTCCGGGGAGCTGTTTTTT.

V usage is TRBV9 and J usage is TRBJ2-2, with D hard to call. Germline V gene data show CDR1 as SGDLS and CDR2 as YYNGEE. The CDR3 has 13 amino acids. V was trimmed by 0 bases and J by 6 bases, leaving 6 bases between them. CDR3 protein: CASSVDRAGELFF. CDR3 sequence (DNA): TGTGCCAGCAGCGTAGATCGGGCCGGGGAGCTGTTTTTT.

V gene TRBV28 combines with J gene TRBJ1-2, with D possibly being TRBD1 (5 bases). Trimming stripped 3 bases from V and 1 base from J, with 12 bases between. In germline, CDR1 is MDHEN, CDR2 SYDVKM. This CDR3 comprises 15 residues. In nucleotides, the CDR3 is TGTGCCAGCAGTTTGCCCGACAGTATTAACTATGGCTACACCTTC. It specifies CASSLPDSINYGYTF.

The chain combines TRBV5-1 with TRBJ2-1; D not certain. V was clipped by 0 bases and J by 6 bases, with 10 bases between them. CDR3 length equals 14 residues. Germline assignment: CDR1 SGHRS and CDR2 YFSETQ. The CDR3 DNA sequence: TGCGCCAGCAGCTTGGGGTGGACCATCAATGAGCAGTTCTTC. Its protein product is CASSLGWTINEQFF.

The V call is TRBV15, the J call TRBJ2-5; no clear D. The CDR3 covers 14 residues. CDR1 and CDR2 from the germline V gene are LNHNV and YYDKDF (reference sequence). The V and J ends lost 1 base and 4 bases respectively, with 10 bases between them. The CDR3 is CATSRVPVRETQYF. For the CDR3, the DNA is TGTGCCACCAGCAGAGTACCGGTCCGAGAGACCCAGTACTTC. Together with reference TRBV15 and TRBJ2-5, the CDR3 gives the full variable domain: DAMVIQNPRYQVTQFGKPVTLSCSQTLNHNVMYWYQQKSSQAPKLLFHYYDKDFNNEADTPDNFQSRRPNTSFCFLDIRSPGLGDTAMYLCATSRVPVRETQYFGPGTRLLVL.

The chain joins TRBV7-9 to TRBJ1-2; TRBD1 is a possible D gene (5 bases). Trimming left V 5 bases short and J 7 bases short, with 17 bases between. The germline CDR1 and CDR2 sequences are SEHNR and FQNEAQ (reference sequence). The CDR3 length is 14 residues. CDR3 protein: CASSQYQGRGGYTF. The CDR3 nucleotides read TGTGCCAGCAGCCAATATCAGGGCAGAGGTGGCTACACCTTC.

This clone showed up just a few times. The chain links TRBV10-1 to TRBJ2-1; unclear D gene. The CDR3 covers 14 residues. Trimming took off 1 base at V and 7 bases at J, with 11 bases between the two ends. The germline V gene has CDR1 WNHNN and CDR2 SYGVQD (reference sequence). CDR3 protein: CASSEYSLMNEQFF. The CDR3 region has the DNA TGCGCCAGCAGTGAGTACAGCCTGATGAATGAGCAGTTCTTC.

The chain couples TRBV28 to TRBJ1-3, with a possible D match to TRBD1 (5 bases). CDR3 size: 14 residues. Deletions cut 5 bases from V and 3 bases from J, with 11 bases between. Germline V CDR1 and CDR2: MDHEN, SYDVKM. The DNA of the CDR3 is TGTGCCAGCAGTGGGGGAGGGGATGGAAACACCATATATTTT. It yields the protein CASSGGGDGNTIYF. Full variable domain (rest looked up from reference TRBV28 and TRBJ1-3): DVKVTQSSRYLVKRTGEKVFLECVQDMDHENMFWYRQDPGLGLRLIYFSYDVKMKEKGDIPEGYSVSREKKERFSLILESASTNQTSMYLCASSGGGDGNTIYFGEGSWLTVV.